Presented here are 13 T cell receptor beta chains from one specimen sequenced in a study of technical replicates of blood from a few donors. Repertoires were generated with immunoSEQ multiplex PCR, while TCRdb's copy carries only in-frame clones and drops some. The sample contains tens of thousands of clones, approximately 91% of which appear only once. Specimen: PBMCs. The receptors originated from a human donor in good health. Some clones in this sample may be carry-over from other donors' samples.

The chain is built from TRBV6-6 and TRBJ2-5; 12 nucleotides align to TRBD2. From germline, CDR1 is MNHNY and CDR2 SVGAGI (reference sequence). V trimming: 2 bases; J trimming: 4 bases; junction bases outside the gene matches: 5. The CDR3 spans 16 residues. The CDR3 loop reads CASSYEASGGGETQYF. CDR3 in DNA: TGTGCCAGCAGTTACGAGGCTAGCGGGGGGGGAGAGACCCAGTACTTC.

V is TRBV6-5 and J is TRBJ1-5, with a weak D call TRBD1 (6 bases). Per germline, CDR1 MNHEY and CDR2 SVGAGI. The CDR3 is 15 amino acids. Trimming pared 6 bases from V and 3 bases from J, leaving 15 bases between. This chain's CDR3 is CASRRQAWNNQPQHF. CDR3 nucleotide sequence: TGTGCCAGCAGACGACAGGCGTGGAACAATCAGCCCCAGCATTTT.

The chain links TRBV5-1 to TRBJ2-5; 8 bases are a match to TRBD2. V shed 6 bases, J shed 5 bases, and the junction held 12 bases outside the gene matches. CDR1 SGHRS and CDR2 YFSETQ come from the germline V gene. The CDR3 totals 15 residues. CDR3 region: CASTRLGGATETQYF. In nucleotides, the CDR3 is TGCGCCAGCACCCGGCTCGGGGGGGCCACTGAGACCCAGTACTTC.

V usage is TRBV7-2 and J usage is TRBJ2-2; D call uncertain. The CDR3 is 13 residues long. The germline V and J ends were trimmed by 4 bases and 2 bases, with 5 bases remaining between them. Germline V gives CDR1 SGHTA, CDR2 FQGNSA. The CDR3 region is CASSYLNTGELFF. The DNA of the CDR3 is TGTGCCAGCAGCTACCTAAACACCGGGGAGCTGTTTTTT.

Written as DNA, the CDR3 is TGTGCCAGCAGTTATTGGGGGGTGGGAGATACGCAGTATTTT. Encoded protein: CASSYWGVGDTQYF. The gene calls are TRBV6-5 and TRBJ2-3, with D perhaps matching TRBD2 (6 bases). Germline V gene sequence: CDR1 MNHEY, CDR2 SVGAGI. V lost 3 bases and J lost 5, with 12 bases in between. The CDR3 contains 14 residues.

The CDR3 spells CASSEMVGQLDSGNTIYF. The CDR3 DNA is TGTGCCAGCAGTGAAATGGTGGGACAACTGGACTCGGGAAACACCATATATTTT. The chain has TRBV6-1 and TRBJ1-3; D might be TRBD1 (6 bases). Germline CDR1 is MNHNS and CDR2 is SASEGT. V was shortened by 2 bases and J by 4 bases, with 21 bases between the two germline ends. The CDR3 runs 18 residues.

The chain employs TRBV19 and TRBJ1-2; 10 bases align to TRBD1. The J segment lost 4 bases and the V segment lost 9 bases, leaving 8 bases of the junction unmatched. This CDR3 region has 14 residues. CDR1 is LNHDA, CDR2 SQIVND, per germline (reference sequence). The CDR3 region is CASYAGTGVYGYTF. DNA of the CDR3: TGTGCCAGCTACGCCGGGACAGGGGTCTATGGCTACACCTTC.

This clone was picked up one time. The V and J genes are TRBV6-6 and TRBJ2-1; 8 bases map to TRBD2. Germline lookup yields CDR1 MNHNY and CDR2 SVGAGI (reference sequence). V trimming: 6 bases; J trimming: 9 bases; junction bases outside the gene matches: 13. The CDR3 extends over 15 amino acids. The CDR3 is CASSFSGSTISEQFF. Written as DNA, the CDR3 is TGTGCCAGCAGCTTCAGCGGGAGTACTATCAGTGAGCAGTTCTTC.

The chain uses TRBV7-9 and TRBJ2-3; D perhaps matches TRBD1 (6 bases). This CDR3 spans 17 amino acids. Germline CDR1 reads SEHNR; CDR2 reads FQNEAQ (reference sequence). Trimming removed 3 bases from V and 4 bases from J, with 20 bases in between. The CDR3 loop reads CASSFRLRQAGADTQYF. The CDR3 region has the DNA TGTGCCAGCAGCTTCCGCCTACGACAGGCAGGCGCAGATACGCAGTATTTT.

This rearrangement joins TRBV19 to TRBJ1-2; 7 bases are shared with TRBD1. V shed 9 bases and J 8 bases; nucleotides not matched to a gene: 9. The CDR3 contains 12 residues. Germline V gene sequence: CDR1 LNHDA, CDR2 SQIVND (reference sequence). This chain's CDR3 is CASTTGKGGYTF. CDR3 coding DNA: TGTGCCAGCACGACAGGGAAAGGAGGCTACACCTTC.

The chain uses TRBV7-6 and TRBJ2-1; 11 nucleotides match TRBD2. V dropped 3 bases and J dropped 7; count of bases not matched to a gene: 5. This CDR3 contains 15 residues. Germline V gives CDR1 SGHVS, CDR2 FNYEAQ. CDR3 region: CASSFSGRASNEQFF. The CDR3 region has the DNA TGTGCCAGCAGCTTTAGCGGGAGGGCCAGTAATGAGCAGTTCTTC.

The count of this clone is one. The J gene is TRBJ2-5, the V gene TRBV11-3; 8 bases match TRBD2. Per the germline V gene, CDR1 is SGHNT and CDR2 is YENEEA. Unmatched junction bases numbered 4, after V lost 2 bases and J lost 2 bases. This CDR3 region has 15 residues. Written as DNA, the CDR3 is TGTGCCAGCAGCTTAACTAGCGGCTCTCAAGAGACCCAGTACTTC. Its translation is CASSLTSGSQETQYF.

The chain has TRBV6-1 and TRBJ1-4; 9 bases line up with TRBD1. In germline, CDR1 is MNHNS, CDR2 SASEGT. The CDR3 contains 14 residues. Unmatched junction bases numbered 5, after V lost 2 bases and J lost 10 bases. The CDR3 nucleotides read TGTGCCAGCAGTGAACCGGGACAGGGTGGAAAACTGTTTTTT. Encoded protein: CASSEPGQGGKLFF.